The 31 T cell receptor beta chains listed next were all sequenced from one sample in a study of T cells after yellow fever vaccination. TCRdb recomputed calls from the 5' RACE reads with MiXCR, one row per CDR3 protein. The table records more than 90,000 distinct CDR3 sequences, 7.2% of them present only once. This sample comprised CD4+ T cells sorted from PBMCs, obtained around 45 days after the first yellow fever vaccination. The receptors originated from a man between 18 and 35 years old who received the YFV17D yellow fever vaccine.

This clonotype showed up many times. This chain links TRBV11-2 with TRBJ1-2; D ambiguous. V lost 2 bases to trimming and J lost 4 bases, with 14 bases between them. This CDR3 comprises 15 residues. Germline V gene lookup returns CDR1 SGHAT and CDR2 FQNNGV. The DNA for the CDR3 is TGTGCCAGCAGCTTACTCTCTATGCCGCGCTATGGCTACACCTTC. This gives the protein CASSLLSMPRYGYTF.

This clonotype was seen ten or more times. The V call is TRBV20-1, the J call TRBJ1-1; TRBD1 might be the D (5 bases). This CDR3 is 11 amino acids long. The germline V and J ends were trimmed by 5 bases and 8 bases, with 12 bases remaining between them. In germline, CDR1 is DFQATT, CDR2 SNEGSKA (reference sequence). DNA for the CDR3: TGCAGTGCTGATGGCGGGACCGAAGCTTTCTTT. Translating gives CSADGGTEAFF.

V is TRBV28 and J is TRBJ2-7, with a possible D match to TRBD2 (6 bases). Trimming took off 4 bases at V and 12 bases at J, with 16 bases between the two ends. Germline V gives CDR1 MDHEN, CDR2 SYDVKM. The CDR3 spans 12 residues. The CDR3 nucleotides are TGTGCCAGCAGTTCGCCTCTACTAGCTCTGTACGTC. It translates to CASSSPLLALYV.

This clonotype was observed many times. The chain has TRBV4-3 and TRBJ2-5; perhaps TRBD2 as D (6 bases). Trimming took off 4 bases at V and 4 bases at J, with 16 bases between the two ends. This CDR3 region has 15 residues. Germline V CDR1 and CDR2: LGHNA, YSLEER. The DNA for the CDR3 is TGCGCCAGCAGCCCTCATTTATACGGGAGAGAGACCCAGTACTTC. It yields the protein CASSPHLYGRETQYF.

This clonotype showed up just a few times. The V and J genes are TRBV3-1 and TRBJ2-1; 13 positions match TRBD2. This CDR3 is built from 17 residues. CDR1 and CDR2 (germline): LGHDT, YNNKEL (reference sequence). The V and J ends lost 3 bases and 8 bases, in that order; junction bases with no gene match: 10. CDR3 sequence reads: CASSHGPGTSGVDEQFF. The DNA of the CDR3 is TGTGCCAGCAGCCACGGGCCCGGGACTAGCGGGGTCGATGAGCAGTTCTTC.

This clonotype was observed at least ten times. The rearrangement joins TRBV4-2 to TRBJ1-3; no clear D. Germline lookup yields CDR1 LGHNA and CDR2 YNFKEQ. The CDR3 totals 13 residues. V gave up 3 bases and J gave up 4 bases, with 7 bases separating them. The CDR3 protein is CASSQRRGNTIYF. The CDR3 DNA is TGTGCCAGCAGCCAGCGTCGCGGAAACACCATATATTTT.

At least ten counts were recorded for this clonotype. This sequence joins TRBV10-3 and TRBJ2-5; maybe TRBD2 (6 bases). Per germline, CDR1 ENHRY and CDR2 SYGVKD. Trimming stripped 8 bases from V and 5 bases from J, with 15 bases between. The CDR3 runs to 13 residues. CDR3 in amino acids: CAIGGSLDETQYF. The CDR3 bases are TGTGCCATCGGGGGGAGCCTTGACGAGACCCAGTACTTC.

This clonotype was seen repeatedly, ten times or more. The genes are TRBV20-1 and TRBJ2-5; 8 bases align to TRBD1. The ends lost 7 bases at V and 3 bases at J; junction bases unmatched: 7. The CDR3 is made up of 13 amino acids. The germline V gene has CDR1 DFQATT and CDR2 SNEGSKA (reference sequence). CDR3 coding DNA: TGCAGTGTTCTGACAGGGGAGGAAGAGACCCAGTACTTC. It specifies CSVLTGEEETQYF.

This clonotype showed up many times. This chain joins TRBV7-3 and TRBJ2-3, with 10 bases matching TRBD2. Germline CDR1 SGHTA, CDR2 FQGTGA. The ends lost 6 bases at V and 3 bases at J; junction bases unmatched: 3. The length of the CDR3 is 14 residues. The CDR3 sequence: CASRFSGGTDTQYF. DNA of the CDR3: TGTGCCAGCAGGTTTAGCGGGGGGACAGATACGCAGTATTTT.

In this sample, this clonotype turned up many times. The V and J genes are TRBV4-1 and TRBJ1-4; no clear D. The germline CDR1 and CDR2 sequences are MGHRA and YSYEKL. The CDR3 sequence is 14 residues long. V lost 4 bases and J lost 6, with 12 bases in between. The chain's CDR3 is CASSPTVLYEKLFF. CDR3 DNA: TGCGCCAGCAGCCCGACGGTCCTATATGAAAAACTGTTTTTT.

This clonotype occurred many times. The chain joins TRBV4-2 to TRBJ2-2, with D possibly called TRBD1 or TRBD2 (6 bases each). The germline V and J ends were trimmed by 2 bases and 7 bases, with 14 bases remaining between them. The CDR3 has 15 residues. Germline CDR1 and CDR2: LGHNA and YNFKEQ. The CDR3 sequence is CASSQTGALVGELFF. The CDR3 DNA follows: TGTGCCAGCAGCCAAACGGGGGCCCTGGTCGGGGAGCTGTTTTTT.

This clonotype was recorded at least ten times. The chain employs TRBV10-3 and TRBJ2-5, with D tentatively TRBD2 (5 bases). The CDR3 extends over 14 amino acids. The V end lost 5 bases, the J end lost 4 bases, and 14 bases lay between the germline ends. Germline V gene lookup returns CDR1 ENHRY and CDR2 SYGVKD. CDR3 sequence (DNA): TGTGCCATCAGTTCCCTTGCGGGCGGAGAGACCCAGTACTTC. The encoded protein is CAISSLAGGETQYF.

The sample holds many counts of this clonotype. The gene calls are TRBV7-2 and TRBJ1-5, with no clear D. Germline CDR1 and CDR2: SGHTA and FQGNSA. The V end was cut by 5 bases, the J end by 7 bases, with 15 bases between. The CDR3 is made up of 14 amino acids. The CDR3 nucleotides read TGTGCCAGCAGCCCATATATTCTGGGGCAGCCCCAGCATTTT. Translation: CASSPYILGQPQHF.

This clonotype appeared many times. The V gene is TRBV18, the J gene TRBJ2-2; D unresolved. Per germline, CDR1 KGHSH and CDR2 LQKENI. The CDR3 extends over 15 amino acids. V shed 1 base and J shed 1 base, with 7 bases lying between them. The CDR3 DNA follows: TGTGCCAGCTCACCACGACAAATGAACACCGGGGAGCTGTTTTTT. Protein sequence: CASSPRQMNTGELFF.

This clonotype came up many times. The CDR3 loop reads CASGPENQPQHF. CDR3 DNA sequence: TGTGCCAGTGGACCGGAAAATCAGCCCCAGCATTTT. The chain carries TRBV2 and TRBJ1-5; the D is unclear. The CDR3 covers 12 residues. CDR1 is SNHLY and CDR2 is FYNNEI in the germline V gene. With 9 bases removed from V and 4 bases from J, the gap between germline ends came to 10 bases. Full variable domain (outside the CDR3, taken from reference TRBV2 and TRBJ1-5): EPEVTQTPSHQVTQMGQEVILRCVPISNHLYFYWYRQILGQKVEFLVSFYNNEISEKSEIFDDQFSVERPDGSNFTLKIRSTKLEDSAMYFCASGPENQPQHFGDGTRLSIL.

This clonotype has a count of ten or more. CDR3 in DNA: TGCAGTGCTAGAGATTTGGGGCAGGTCAATCAGCCCCAGCATTTT. This encodes CSARDLGQVNQPQHF. The chain employs TRBV20-1 and TRBJ1-5; perhaps TRBD1 as D (5 bases). This CDR3 has 15 residues. CDR1 is DFQATT, CDR2 SNEGSKA, per germline (reference sequence). V was shortened by 0 bases and J by 3 bases, with 12 bases between the two germline ends.

This clonotype was counted ten times or more. V is TRBV7-9 and J is TRBJ2-1; 9 bases map to TRBD1. Looked up from germline, CDR1 is SEHNR and CDR2 is FQNEAQ (reference sequence). The CDR3 sequence is 13 residues long. Unmatched junction bases numbered 8, after V lost 7 bases and J lost 10 bases. The CDR3 DNA follows: TGTGCCAGCACCTCGACAGGGGGTATCGAGCAGTTCTTC. Protein product: CASTSTGGIEQFF.

This clonotype was recorded many times. The CDR3 region is CASSLSASGGMETQYF. CDR3 in DNA: TGCGCCAGCAGCCTGTCGGCTAGCGGGGGGATGGAGACCCAGTACTTC. The chain employs TRBV5-1 and TRBJ2-5; 11 nucleotides match TRBD2. V dropped 4 bases and J dropped 5; count of bases not matched to a gene: 10. The CDR3 extends over 16 amino acids. Germline-derived CDR1 and CDR2 are SGHRS and YFSETQ.

This clonotype was picked up many times. This chain links TRBV4-1 with TRBJ2-5; 7 nucleotides match TRBD2. This CDR3 has 16 residues. Germline V gives CDR1 MGHRA, CDR2 YSYEKL. Germline trimming cut 0 bases from V and 7 bases from J; bases unmatched to any gene: 11. This CDR3 reads CASSQEGASGLGTQYF. CDR3 DNA: TGCGCCAGCAGCCAAGAAGGGGCTAGCGGTCTCGGGACCCAGTACTTC.

Worth noting for this clonotype: This sequence may be a read error, since a much larger clone differs from it by one base. The chain recombines TRBV9 with TRBJ2-3; 9 bases align to TRBD2. The CDR3 sequence is 15 residues long. CDR1 and CDR2 (germline): SGDLS, YYNGEE. The CDR3, as DNA: TGTTCCAGCAGCTACAGCGGGGGGAAAGCAGATACGCAGTATTTT. Its translation is CSSSYSGGKADTQYF.

CDR3 in DNA: TGCGCCAGCAGCCAAGATCGGGTCGGGCTAGCGGGTGCAGATACGCAGTATTTT. It yields the protein CASSQDRVGLAGADTQYF. The gene calls are TRBV4-3 and TRBJ2-3, with TRBD2 identical over 8 bases. The CDR3 extends over 18 amino acids. The germline V gene encodes CDR1 LGHNA and CDR2 YSLEER. Germline trimming cut 0 bases from V and 4 bases from J; bases unmatched to any gene: 12.

This clonotype was detected a few times. The V and J genes are TRBV12-3 or TRBV12-4 and TRBJ2-7; 7 bases map to TRBD1. After removal of 3 bases from V and 3 bases from J, the junction contained 5 bases not matched to a gene. The CDR3 loop spans 14 amino acids. This chain's CDR3 is CASSFTTGFYEQYF. Written as DNA, the CDR3 is TGTGCCAGCAGTTTCACGACAGGGTTCTACGAGCAGTACTTC.

Regarding this clonotype: A much larger clone lies a single base off, so this may be a read error. The chain is built from TRBV20-1 and TRBJ1-5, with D uncertain. This CDR3 is built from 12 residues. Trimming removed 4 bases from V and 6 bases from J, with 10 bases in between. Germline V gives CDR1 DFQATT, CDR2 SNEGSKA (reference sequence). The CDR3 bases are TGCAGTGCTATAGAATATGGTCAGCCCCAGCATTTT. Translating it yields CSAIEYGQPQHF.

This clonotype was seen at least ten times. This chain uses TRBV10-2 with TRBJ1-6; 7 bases align to TRBD1. The CDR3 contains 14 residues. Germline V gene data show CDR1 as WSHSY and CDR2 as SAAADI. V dropped 6 bases and J dropped 6; count of bases not matched to a gene: 5. In DNA, the CDR3 is TGCGCCAGCAGCCGACAGGGAATTAATTCACCCCTCCACTTT. Residues: CASSRQGINSPLHF.

In its sample, this clonotype was seen a few times. The genes are TRBV7-2 and TRBJ1-4; D gene uncertain. This CDR3 contains 14 residues. CDR1 and CDR2 (germline): SGHTA, FQGNSA. The V end was cut by 5 bases, the J end by 7 bases, with 14 bases between. Written as DNA, the CDR3 is TGTGCCAGCAGCCCGGGGTCGCTTTCTGAAAAACTGTTTTTT. Its protein is CASSPGSLSEKLFF.

The chain carries TRBV5-1 and TRBJ2-3; D ambiguous. The CDR3 is made up of 15 amino acids. V lost 3 bases, J lost 0 bases, and 11 bases lay in between. Germline V lookup: CDR1 SGHRS, CDR2 YFSETQ. The CDR3, as DNA: TGCGCCAGCAGCTCTATAGCTAGGAGCACAGATACGCAGTATTTT. Protein: CASSSIARSTDTQYF.

This clonotype was seen ten or more times. The genes are TRBV18 and TRBJ2-2; 8 positions match TRBD1. CDR3 size: 15 residues. The J segment lost 3 bases and the V segment lost 1 base, leaving 1 base of the junction unmatched. Germline values: CDR1 KGHSH, CDR2 LQKENI. The CDR3 spells CASSPRTGYTGELFF. In DNA form, the CDR3 reads TGTGCCAGCTCACCACGGACAGGGTACACCGGGGAGCTGTTTTTT.

The chain links TRBV28 to TRBJ1-1, with 7 bases identical to TRBD1. CDR1 and CDR2 from the germline V gene are MDHEN and SYDVKM. The trim removed 7 bases at V and 1 base at J, leaving 12 bases unmatched. This CDR3 comprises 16 residues. Here the CDR3 reads CASIPTPGGGNTEAFF. As DNA, the CDR3 is TGTGCCAGCATTCCCACACCAGGGGGTGGGAACACTGAAGCTTTCTTT.

This clonotype was found many times. The chain is built from TRBV7-2 and TRBJ2-5, with D perhaps matching TRBD2 (7 bases). This CDR3 comprises 16 residues. The V gene's germline CDR1 is SGHTA and CDR2 FQGNSA. V was clipped by 3 bases and J by 4 bases, with 18 bases between them. CDR3 sequence (DNA): TGTGCCAGCAGCTTTCTTGGGGGGGGCGCGGGAGAGACCCAGTACTTC. This gives the protein CASSFLGGGAGETQYF.

Ten or more counts support this clonotype. J is TRBJ2-4 and V is TRBV9; the match to TRBD1 covers 8 bases. Trimming at V came to 0 bases and at J to 0 bases, leaving 5 bases not matched to a gene. The CDR3 extends over 17 amino acids. Germline values: CDR1 SGDLS, CDR2 YYNGEE. This CDR3 reads CASSVGSGGLAKNIQYF. As DNA, the CDR3 is TGTGCCAGCAGCGTAGGGTCAGGGGGCCTAGCCAAAAACATTCAGTACTTC.

This clonotype was counted at least ten times. The gene calls are TRBV9 and TRBJ2-3, with 11 nucleotides matching TRBD2. Germline V CDR1 and CDR2: SGDLS, YYNGEE. The CDR3 sequence is 15 residues long. The V gene end was trimmed by 2 bases and the J gene end by 6 bases; junction bases not matched to a gene: 5. The CDR3 sequence: CASSVSTSGDDTQYF. CDR3 coding DNA: TGTGCCAGCAGCGTGTCGACTAGCGGGGACGATACGCAGTATTTT. The full variable domain, rest sourced from reference TRBV9 and TRBJ2-3, is DSGVTQTPKHLITATGQRVTLRCSPRSGDLSVYWYQQSLDQGLQFLIQYYNGEERAKGNILERFSAQQFPDLHSELNLSSLELGDSALYFCASSVSTSGDDTQYFGPGTRLTVL.